The next 9 T cell receptor beta chains were all read from a single sample in a study of blood T cells in healthy people across ages. Alongside a J-beta primer mix, a sample-barcoded 5' primer served in a second PCR lasting roughly 6 to 11 cycles. TCRdb independently ran MiXCR on the 5' RACE reads; one entry per CDR3 protein. The table has 700,000 to 950,000 distinct CDR3 sequences, about three fifths seen once; the top ten hold approximately 20%. The sequenced material came from blood. Every receptor here comes from a man aged 25-40 years in good health.

A remark on this clonotype: The junction differs from germline at one of its ends, possibly a read error. The V and J genes are TRBV7-7 and TRBJ2-4, with TRBD2 matching 7 bases. The germline V gene encodes CDR1 SSHAT and CDR2 FNYEAQ (reference sequence). The CDR3 has 16 amino acids. The CDR3 is CASSLRLRGRENIQYF. Here the CDR3 DNA reads TGTGCTAGCAGCTTAAGGTTGCGAGGGAGGGAAAACATTCAGTACTTC.

This clonotype was detected a few times. This sequence joins TRBV5-1 and TRBJ2-7; TRBD1 matches 8 bases. Trimming cost V 7 bases and J 3 bases; bases outside gene matches: 12. The CDR3 spans 15 residues. Germline V CDR1 and CDR2: SGHRS, YFSETQ. CDR3 protein: CASRYQGALVYEQYF. CDR3 nucleotide sequence: TGCGCCAGCCGCTACCAGGGGGCACTAGTCTACGAGCAGTACTTC.

The sample holds a few counts of this clonotype. The chain carries TRBV29-1 and TRBJ1-1; a weak D match, TRBD1 (5 bases). The CDR3 has 13 amino acids. Trimming stripped 6 bases from V and 1 base from J, with 12 bases between. Germline V lookup: CDR1 SQVTM, CDR2 ANQGSEA. CDR3 bases: TGCAGCGTGCGCCGCGGGGGGAACACTGAAGCTTTCTTT. As protein: CSVRRGGNTEAFF. The full variable domain, with the rest looked up from reference TRBV29-1 and TRBJ1-1, is SAVISQKPSRDICQRGTSLTIQCQVDSQVTMMFWYRQQPGQSLTLIATANQGSEATYESGFVIDKFPISRPNLTFSTLTVSNMSPEDSSIYLCSVRRGGNTEAFFGQGTRLTVV.

V gene TRBV12-3 or TRBV12-4 combines with J gene TRBJ2-1; 9 bases line up with TRBD2. CDR3 length equals 14 residues. V shed 8 bases, J shed 9 bases, and the junction held 11 bases outside the gene matches. CDR3 sequence reads: CASAVVAGAGEQFF. The CDR3 coding sequence is TGTGCCAGCGCGGTAGTAGCGGGGGCCGGTGAGCAGTTCTTC.

The V gene is TRBV5-1, the J gene TRBJ2-3, with 8 bases lining up with TRBD1. The trim removed 2 bases at V and 5 bases at J, leaving 7 bases unmatched. This CDR3 spans 15 amino acids. The germline V gene encodes CDR1 SGHRS and CDR2 YFSETQ. Here the CDR3 DNA reads TGCGCCAGCAGCTTCAGGGGGCTGGCGTTAGATACGCAGTATTTT. This encodes CASSFRGLALDTQYF. Filled out from reference TRBV5-1 and TRBJ2-3, the complete variable domain reads KAGVTQTPRYLIKTRGQQVTLSCSPISGHRSVSWYQQTPGQGLQFLFEYFSETQRNKGNFPGRFSGRQFSNSRSEMNVSTLELGDSALYLCASSFRGLALDTQYFGPGTRLTVL.

This clonotype appeared a few times. The rearrangement links TRBV7-2 to TRBJ2-5; 7 bases align to TRBD2. CDR1 and CDR2 from the germline V gene are SGHTA and FQGNSA. This CDR3 comprises 15 residues. Trimming cost V 3 bases and J 5 bases; bases outside gene matches: 9. The CDR3 DNA is TGTGCCAGCAGCTTTTTGGGACTACAGACGGAGACCCAGTACTTC. Residues: CASSFLGLQTETQYF. Full variable domain (missing parts from reference TRBV7-2 and TRBJ2-5): GAGVSQSPSNKVTEKGKDVELRCDPISGHTALYWYRQSLGQGLEFLIYFQGNSAPDKSGLPSDRFSAERTGGSVSTLTIQRTQQEDSAVYLCASSFLGLQTETQYFGPGTRLLVL.

This chain uses TRBV29-1 with TRBJ2-7; possible D gene TRBD1, 6 bases. The CDR3 has 13 amino acids. Germline V CDR1 and CDR2: SQVTM, ANQGSEA. Trimming shortened V by 6 bases and J by 3 bases, and 15 bases separated the two germline ends. The CDR3 sequence is CSVSLQTGYEQYF. CDR3 in DNA: TGCAGCGTCTCCCTCCAGACAGGCTACGAGCAGTACTTC.

The sample holds one count of this clonotype. The chain joins TRBV3-1 to TRBJ1-5; D unresolved. Germline V lookup: CDR1 LGHDT, CDR2 YNNKEL (reference sequence). CDR3 length: 15 amino acids. Trimming removed 2 bases at V and 0 bases at J, with 8 bases between. This CDR3 reads CASSQTSYSNQPQHF. The CDR3 DNA reads TGTGCCAGCAGCCAAACCAGTTATAGCAATCAGCCCCAGCATTTT. Filled out from reference TRBV3-1 and TRBJ1-5, the complete variable domain reads DTAVSQTPKYLVTQMGNDKSIKCEQNLGHDTMYWYKQDSKKFLKIMFSYNNKELIINETVPNRFSPKSPDKAHLNLHINSLELGDSAVYFCASSQTSYSNQPQHFGDGTRLSIL.

This chain connects TRBV14 to TRBJ2-7; D not certain. The length of the CDR3 is 18 residues. Looked up from germline, CDR1 is SGHDN and CDR2 is FVKESK. The V end was cut by 1 base, the J end by 6 bases, with 25 bases between. In DNA form, the CDR3 reads TGTGCCAGCAGCCAAGGGTCCGTTTTGCCCAGCTTTTCCCGCGAGCAGTACTTC. Protein sequence: CASSQGSVLPSFSREQYF.